Sequencing of this T cell receptor beta chain was carried out in a study of blood T cell repertoires in COVID-19. This CDR3 comprises 14 residues. Per the germline V gene, CDR1 is KGHSH and CDR2 is LQKENI. Trimming took off 3 bases at V and 3 bases at J, with 8 bases between the two ends. Assay: immunoSEQ multiplex PCR; the TCRdb copy retains only in-frame clones and omits some. The data contain 250,000 or so clones, around nine tenths of them seen just once; the ten biggest clones take up around 3.2%. Living in 24 US areas, the participants were between roughly 18 and 95 years of age. Within the 2 weeks before study entry, each person in the exposed group met a COVID-19 case.

The chain couples TRBV18 to TRBJ2-2; D remains unclear. The material sequenced was PBMCs or T cells enriched from blood (not recorded which). The source is a woman aged 40 to 49 who had been exposed to COVID-19. CDR3 coding DNA: TGTGCCAGCTCACCGCTTAGAGACACCGGGGAGCTGTTTTTT. This sequence encodes CASSPLRDTGELFF.